This T cell receptor (beta chain) was sequenced for a study of CD8 T cells in Susac syndrome. An input of about 0.45 to 1 ug of RNA was subjected to reverse transcription using random hexamers. TCR beta CDR3 was amplified by immunoSEQ multiplex PCR. This amplification extended across 54 Vbeta and 13 Jbeta segments. TCRdb independently ran MiXCR on the immunoSEQ multiplex PCR reads; one entry per CDR3 protein. The repertoire holds 200,000 to 250,000 distinct CDR3 sequences, with 80% to 95% as singletons. Trimming cost V 3 bases and J 7 bases; bases outside gene matches: 5. This CDR3 region has 15 residues. This clonotype was counted only a few times.

The chain uses TRBV12-3 or TRBV12-4 and TRBJ2-1, with TRBD2 matching over 11 bases. Sequencing was done on a sample of CD8+ T cells from PBMCs. This clonotype was sampled from a human donor with multiple sclerosis. The CDR3: CASSFGTSGRNEQFF. DNA for the CDR3: TGTGCCAGCAGTTTTGGTACTAGCGGGAGAAATGAGCAGTTCTTC.